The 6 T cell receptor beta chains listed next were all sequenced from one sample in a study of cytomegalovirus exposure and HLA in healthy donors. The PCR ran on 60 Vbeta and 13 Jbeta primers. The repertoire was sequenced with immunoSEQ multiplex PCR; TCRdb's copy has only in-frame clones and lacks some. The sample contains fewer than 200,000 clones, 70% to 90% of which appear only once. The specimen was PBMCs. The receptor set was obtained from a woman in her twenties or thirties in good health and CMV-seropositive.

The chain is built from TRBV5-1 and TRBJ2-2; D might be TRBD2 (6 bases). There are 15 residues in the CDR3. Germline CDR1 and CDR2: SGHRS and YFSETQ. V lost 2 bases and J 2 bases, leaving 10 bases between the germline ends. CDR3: CASSLGGINTGELFF. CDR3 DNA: TGCGCCAGCAGCTTAGGCGGGATTAACACCGGGGAGCTGTTTTTT.

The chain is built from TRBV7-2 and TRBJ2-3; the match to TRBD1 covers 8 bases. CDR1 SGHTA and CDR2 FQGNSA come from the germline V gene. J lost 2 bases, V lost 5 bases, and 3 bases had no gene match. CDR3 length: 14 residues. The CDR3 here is CASSRTGTTDTQYF. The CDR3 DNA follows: TGTGCCAGCAGCCGGACAGGGACCACAGATACGCAGTATTTT.

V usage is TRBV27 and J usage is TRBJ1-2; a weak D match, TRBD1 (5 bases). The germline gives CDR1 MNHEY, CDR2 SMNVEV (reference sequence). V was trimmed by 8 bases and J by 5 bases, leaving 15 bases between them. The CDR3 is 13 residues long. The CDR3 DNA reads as TGTGCCAGCGCCCTAAGGGGCTCTTATGGCTACACCTTC. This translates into CASALRGSYGYTF.

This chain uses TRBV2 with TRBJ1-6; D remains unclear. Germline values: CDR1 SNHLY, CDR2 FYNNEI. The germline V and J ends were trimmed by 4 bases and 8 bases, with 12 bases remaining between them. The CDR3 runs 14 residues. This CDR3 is CASSVLEAYSPLHF. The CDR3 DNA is TGTGCCAGCAGTGTACTAGAAGCCTATTCACCCCTCCACTTT.

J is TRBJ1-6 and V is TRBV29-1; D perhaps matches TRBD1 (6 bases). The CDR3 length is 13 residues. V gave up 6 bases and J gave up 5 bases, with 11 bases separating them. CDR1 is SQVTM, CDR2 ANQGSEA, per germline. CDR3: CSVKDRNNSPLHF. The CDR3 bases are TGCAGCGTCAAGGACAGAAATAATTCACCCCTCCACTTT.

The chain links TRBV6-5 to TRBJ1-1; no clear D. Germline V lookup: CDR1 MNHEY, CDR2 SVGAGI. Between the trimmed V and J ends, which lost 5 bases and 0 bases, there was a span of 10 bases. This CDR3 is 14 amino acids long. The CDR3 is CASSEYHMNTEAFF. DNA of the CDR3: TGTGCCAGCAGTGAGTACCATATGAACACTGAAGCTTTCTTT.